A single T cell receptor (beta chain) is shown here with its context. The data were obtained in a study of T cell changes during pregnancy in multiple sclerosis. TCRdb keeps only in-frame clones here, not all; method: immunoSEQ multiplex PCR. The table records some 71,000 clones, roughly 93% of them present only once. Germline V gives CDR1 LGHNA, CDR2 YSLEER. With 0 bases clipped from V and 6 bases from J, the junction kept 10 bases outside the gene matches. This CDR3 spans 18 amino acids. This specimen consisted of peripheral blood, obtained in the third trimester of pregnancy. The clonotype was recovered from a female donor with multiple sclerosis, enrolled in a pregnancy study. This rearrangement joins TRBV4-3 to TRBJ1-4; 10 bases match TRBD1. CDR3 region: CASSQDRSTGTGDEKLFF. CDR3 coding DNA: TGCGCCAGCAGCCAAGATCGCTCGACCGGGACAGGGGATGAAAAACTGTTTTTT.